A selection of T cell receptor beta chains follows, all from one sample in a study of intratumoral heterogeneity in liver cancer. Only in-frame clones appear in the TCRdb table, and some are missing; sequencing was by immunoSEQ multiplex PCR. The sample records just over 20,000 clones, around 67% being singletons. Here the sequenced sample was tumor-adjacent normal tissue, taken before any cancer treatment. Source of these receptors: a woman in her seventies with hepatocellular carcinoma. CDR3s include the opening cysteine and the closing phenylalanine or tryptophan.

TRBJ2-1 | TRBV9 | 15 | CASSVGWGSENEQFF
TRBJ1-5 | TRBV20-1 | 12 | CSASKQGPPQHF
TRBJ2-7 | TRBV20-1 | 13 | CSASPPPSYEQYF
TRBJ2-3 | TRBV29-1 | 16 | CSALQPSTPFTDTQYF
TRBJ2-6 | TRBV3-1/TRBV3-2 | 15 | CASSQADSGANVLTF
TRBJ2-2 | TRBV6-5 | 14 | CASSTGTNTGELFF
TRBJ1-5 | TRBV12-3/TRBV12-4 | 13 | CASSSNRKSPQHF
TRBJ2-6 | TRBV18 | 17 | CASSPQSGNSGANVLTF
TRBJ2-2 | TRBV15 | 16 | CATSRDRQGTGGELFF
TRBJ1-4 | TRBV28 | 14 | CASSFGQHNEKLFF
TRBJ2-2 | TRBV9 | 13 | CASSVVLGGELFF
TRBJ2-7 | TRBV7-2 | 17 | CASSPLRAATTSYEQYF
TRBJ2-1 | TRBV14 | 15 | CASSRQSLAGNEQFF
TRBJ1-1 | TRBV14 | 15 | CASSQARTFNTEAFF
TRBJ1-2 | TRBV28 | 14 | CASSLAILNYGYTF
TRBJ1-1 | TRBV10-3 | 12 | CAIRQGGSEAFF
TRBJ2-2 | TRBV5-4 | 16 | CASSLPSGANTGELFF
TRBJ1-5 | TRBV5-4 | 16 | CASSLGGRGSNQPQHF
TRBJ2-7 | TRBV3-1/TRBV3-2 | 12 | CASSRNDYEQYF
TRBJ2-3 | TRBV6-1 | 13 | CASSDPWADTQYF
TRBJ1-1 | TRBV6-1 | 15 | CASLGGQGVKGEAFF
TRBJ1-4 | TRBV7-9 | 14 | CASSFGYETEKLFF
TRBJ2-5 | TRBV7-2 | 17 | CASSLALAGGQQETQYF
TRBJ2-1 | TRBV2 | 10 | CASLANEQFF
TRBJ2-3 | TRBV13 | 18 | CASSLVLGAGGGTDTQYF
TRBJ2-7 | TRBV7-2 | 15 | CASSLQRGSNYEQYF
TRBJ2-2 | TRBV12-3/TRBV12-4 | 13 | CASSQGGTGELFF
TRBJ2-2 | TRBV12-3/TRBV12-4 | 13 | CASSPSMRGELFF
TRBJ2-7 | TRBV29-1 | 13 | CSAGGTGAREQYF
TRBJ1-5 | TRBV6-2/TRBV6-3 | 18 | CASSYYRGGGMSNQPQHF
TRBJ2-2 | TRBV7-6 | 18 | CASSSATSGYSNTGELFF
TRBJ2-1 | TRBV28 | 16 | CASSLVRTSGNNEQFF
TRBJ1-3 | TRBV6-6 | 14 | CASNAGAGGNTIYF
TRBJ2-5 | TRBV7-9 | 16 | CASSLLAGGLGETQYF
TRBJ2-5 | TRBV7-9 | 16 | CASSLVGGPVQETQYF
TRBJ1-4 | TRBV28 | 15 | CASSDSTGWGRKLFF
TRBJ1-6 | TRBV5-1 | 15 | CASSLEDRGNSPLHF